One sample yielded the 9 T cell receptor beta chains listed below, sequenced in a study of regulatory dendritic cells for organ transplantation. The protocol was immunoSEQ multiplex PCR, while the TCRdb copy is restricted to in-frame clones and leaves out a portion. The table includes about 34,000 clones, about 88% detected once. Sequences were obtained from naive CD4+ T cells from blood. Subset indicated: CD45RA+ naive T cells. The source of these receptors is a human donor in good health.

The V and J genes are TRBV25-1 and TRBJ1-2; 9 bases line up with TRBD1. Germline CDR1 reads MGHDK; CDR2 reads SYGVNS. V was pared by 3 bases and J by 6 bases, with 17 bases of the junction left unmatched. The CDR3 is made up of 18 amino acids. In DNA form, the CDR3 reads TGTGCCAGCAGTGAGAACTTACCCACAGGGGGCTCTGGAGATGGCTACACCTTC. Its protein is CASSENLPTGGSGDGYTF.

The V gene is TRBV7-6, the J gene TRBJ2-2; TRBD1 aligns across 12 bases. V lost 0 bases, J lost 0 bases, and 5 bases stayed unmatched. Germline V CDR1 and CDR2: SGHVS, FNYEAQ. The CDR3 sequence is 19 residues long. The CDR3 DNA is TGTGCCAGCAGCTTAGCGGCGGGACAGGGGGCCGCGAACACCGGGGAGCTGTTTTTT. Translated, it gives CASSLAAGQGAANTGELFF.

The chain links TRBV4-1 to TRBJ2-3, with D unclear. V was pared by 1 base and J by 6 bases, with 14 bases between. The CDR3 runs 15 residues. CDR1 and CDR2 (germline): MGHRA, YSYEKL. The CDR3, as DNA: TGCGCCAGCAGCCAAGTCGCGACCCTGGCGGATACGCAGTATTTT. Translated, it gives CASSQVATLADTQYF.

V usage is TRBV7-3 and J usage is TRBJ2-3; D unresolved. This CDR3 region has 16 residues. V was shortened by 5 bases and J by 1 base, with 16 bases between the two germline ends. Germline CDR1 and CDR2: SGHTA and FQGTGA. For the CDR3, the DNA is TGTGCCAGCAGCCCGGCGGAGATACGGGGCACAGATACGCAGTATTTT. This translates into CASSPAEIRGTDTQYF.

CDR3 DNA: TGTGCCAGCAGCCCCGGGGGTAGCACAGATACGCAGTATTTT. It codes for CASSPGGSTDTQYF. The chain combines TRBV11-3 with TRBJ2-3, with a tentative D call TRBD2 (6 bases). The CDR3 spans 14 residues. Germline V lookup: CDR1 SGHNT, CDR2 YENEEA. The V end was cut by 5 bases, the J end by 0 bases, with 9 bases between.

The gene calls are TRBV18 and TRBJ1-6; D might be TRBD1 (5 bases). The CDR3 is 14 residues long. The V gene's germline CDR1 is KGHSH and CDR2 LQKENI. Deletions cut 1 base from V and 10 bases from J, with 11 bases between. CDR3 nucleotides: TGTGCCAGCTCACCACAGGGACGCGAATCACCCCTCCACTTT. It encodes CASSPQGRESPLHF.

This clone is a singleton in its sample. This rearrangement joins TRBV7-2 to TRBJ2-2; no clear D gene. Trimming stripped 7 bases from V and 5 bases from J, with 20 bases between. Germline V gene sequence: CDR1 SGHTA, CDR2 FQGNSA. The CDR3 length is 16 residues. The CDR3 DNA reads TGTGCCAGCAACCTAGACGCTGTAGGCGGAACCGGGGAGCTGTTTTTT. It specifies CASNLDAVGGTGELFF. Full variable domain (missing parts from reference TRBV7-2 and TRBJ2-2): GAGVSQSPSNKVTEKGKDVELRCDPISGHTALYWYRQSLGQGLEFLIYFQGNSAPDKSGLPSDRFSAERTGGSVSTLTIQRTQQEDSAVYLCASNLDAVGGTGELFFGEGSRLTVL.

The table lists this clone with a few counts. The rearrangement links TRBV7-9 to TRBJ1-3, with D possibly TRBD1 on 5 matching bases. This CDR3 has 12 residues. Trimming took 3 bases from V and 8 from J, leaving 8 bases between them. The germline CDR1 and CDR2 sequences are SEHNR and FQNEAQ (reference sequence). The CDR3 coding sequence is TGTGCCAGCAGCTTGGGGGAATACACCATATATTTT. Translated, it gives CASSLGEYTIYF.

V is TRBV19 and J is TRBJ1-1; D is uncertain. Germline lookup yields CDR1 LNHDA and CDR2 SQIVND (reference sequence). With 8 bases removed from V and 4 bases from J, the gap between germline ends came to 14 bases. The CDR3 extends over 13 amino acids. The CDR3 DNA sequence: TGTGCCAGTGCCCCACTCGGAGGCACTGAAGCTTTCTTT. Protein: CASAPLGGTEAFF.